This T cell receptor (beta chain) appears in the sequencing data of a study of blood T cells in healthy people across ages. About the research overall: Template-switching capture recovered about one barcoded beta molecule per two T cells.

In this sample, this clonotype turned up a few times. Combining a sample-barcoded 5' primer with a J-beta primer mix, a second PCR ran for 7 to 11 cycles. Via MiXCR, TCRdb re-called the 5' RACE reads, giving one row per CDR3 protein. The sample has more than 700,000 distinct CDR3 sequences; more than 35% are singletons. The CDR3 sequence is 13 residues long. Germline CDR1 reads DFQATT; CDR2 reads SNEGSKA (reference sequence). The people who gave samples were healthy Caucasians from Russia, aged roughly 6 to 100. The sequencing sample was made of blood. The chain carries TRBV20-1 and TRBJ2-4; 7 nucleotides agree with TRBD2. The end of the DNA is better explained by TRBJ2-7, so the J call may be wrong. This clonotype was sampled from a man aged 80 or over in good health. CDR3 loop: CSAPPAGLVEQYF. CDR3 nucleotide sequence: TGCAGTGCGCCGCCAGCGGGACTCGTCGAGCAGTACTTC.